This T cell receptor beta chain was profiled in a study of T-cell reconstitution after alpha-beta-depleted transplantation in children. The CDR3 is 13 residues long. The V and J ends lost 6 bases and 5 bases respectively, with 11 bases between them. The germline V gene encodes CDR1 MDHEN and CDR2 SYDVKM. In its sample, this clonotype was seen many times. TCRbeta library preparation incorporated unique molecular identifiers. A single record per CDR3 protein comes from TCRdb applying MiXCR to the PCR reads. The sample consists of about 180,000 distinct CDR3 sequences, around 10% of them appearing once. The specimen comprised PBMCs, sampled before TCRalphabeta/CD19-depleted stem cell transplant. The chain links TRBV28 to TRBJ2-4, with D tentatively TRBD1 or TRBD2 (5 bases each). The receptor was isolated from a boy aged 2 to 9 with acute myeloid leukemia, due to receive a stem cell transplant. For the CDR3, the DNA is TGTGCCAGCAGGGGCAGGGACCAAAACATTCAGTACTTC. Encoded protein: CASRGRDQNIQYF.